Following are 17 T cell receptor beta chains from one sample sequenced in a study of cytomegalovirus exposure and HLA in healthy donors. Primers included in the PCR were 60 Vbeta and 13 Jbeta primers. Produced via immunoSEQ multiplex PCR; TCRdb's table is partial and in-frame only. The table shows some 89,000 clones, with 85% occurring only once. What was sequenced was PBMCs. These receptors were taken from a middle-aged man in good health and CMV-seropositive.

The chain recombines TRBV11-3 with TRBJ1-1; D gene unclear. Germline V lookup: CDR1 SGHNT, CDR2 YENEEA. V lost 2 bases to trimming and J lost 6 bases, with 13 bases between them. The CDR3 consists of 14 residues. CDR3 DNA: TGTGCCAGCAGCTTACAGGAGGCGAGGGCTGAAGCTTTCTTT. Translation gives CASSLQEARAEAFF.

A single count supports this clone. The chain couples TRBV13 to TRBJ2-7, with D tentatively TRBD1 (6 bases). Germline V gene sequence: CDR1 PRHDT, CDR2 FYEKMQ (reference sequence). This CDR3 region has 16 residues. V lost 2 bases and J 3 bases, leaving 17 bases between the germline ends. The CDR3 DNA sequence: TGTGCCAGCAGCTTATCTGGGGGCCAAGGACACTACGAGCAGTACTTC. It codes for CASSLSGGQGHYEQYF.

CDR3 sequence: CASSQVGVGETQYF. The CDR3, as DNA: TGCGCCAGCAGCCAAGTAGGGGTTGGAGAGACCCAGTACTTC. V and J are TRBV4-1 and TRBJ2-5; maybe TRBD1 (5 bases). The CDR3 sequence is 14 residues long. V lost 1 base and J 4 bases, leaving 10 bases between the germline ends. Germline V gene data show CDR1 as MGHRA and CDR2 as YSYEKL.

The rearrangement joins TRBV6-6 to TRBJ1-5; tentatively, D is TRBD1 (5 bases). CDR1 is MNHNY, CDR2 SVGAGI, per germline (reference sequence). The CDR3 contains 13 residues. V was trimmed by 6 bases and J by 8 bases, leaving 14 bases between them. This CDR3 is CASRPDSPKPQHF. The DNA of the CDR3 is TGTGCCAGCAGACCTGACAGCCCAAAGCCCCAGCATTTT.

This clone came up a few times. The chain joins TRBV18 to TRBJ1-2, with no clear D. The CDR3 is made up of 15 amino acids. Germline assignment: CDR1 KGHSH and CDR2 LQKENI. Trimming left V 4 bases short and J 5 bases short, with 17 bases between. CDR3 region: CASSQSPLAPYGYTF. For the CDR3, the DNA is TGTGCCAGCTCACAGAGCCCCCTTGCTCCTTATGGCTACACCTTC.

The count of this clone is one. This chain connects TRBV10-3 to TRBJ1-5; TRBD1 matches 7 bases. With V trimmed by 7 bases and J by 3 bases, 3 bases remained unmatched. This CDR3 comprises 13 residues. CDR1 and CDR2 from the germline V gene are ENHRY and SYGVKD. The CDR3 nucleotides are TGTGCCATCAATGGACAGGTCAATCAGCCCCAGCATTTT. It encodes CAINGQVNQPQHF.

The V gene is TRBV7-6, the J gene TRBJ2-3; D perhaps matches TRBD2 (7 bases). The CDR3 covers 17 residues. Between the trimmed V and J ends, which lost 2 bases and 1 base, there was a span of 16 bases. Germline CDR1 reads SGHVS; CDR2 reads FNYEAQ. CDR3 sequence reads: CASSLFGWGGGTDTQYF. In DNA form, the CDR3 reads TGTGCCAGCAGCTTATTTGGGTGGGGGGGCGGCACAGATACGCAGTATTTT.

The chain carries TRBV30 and TRBJ1-3; 9 positions match TRBD1. The V segment lost 5 bases and the J segment 1 base; nucleotides outside the gene matches: 3. CDR3 length equals 14 residues. CDR1 and CDR2 from the germline V gene are GTSNPN and SVGIG (reference sequence). The CDR3 is CAWGQGRSGNTIYF. Here the CDR3 DNA reads TGTGCCTGGGGACAGGGGAGGTCTGGAAACACCATATATTTT.

The genes are TRBV6-1 and TRBJ1-2; a possible D gene is TRBD1 (6 bases). The V end was cut by 5 bases, the J end by 4 bases, with 14 bases between. The CDR3 has 14 amino acids. CDR1 and CDR2 (germline): MNHNS, SASEGT. This chain's CDR3 is CASSSGDKVYGYTF. The DNA of the CDR3 is TGTGCCAGCAGTTCTGGGGACAAGGTCTATGGCTACACCTTC.

The chain is built from TRBV4-2 and TRBJ2-2; 9 bases match TRBD2. The V segment lost 0 bases and the J segment 6 bases; nucleotides outside the gene matches: 8. CDR3 length: 17 residues. Germline lookup yields CDR1 LGHNA and CDR2 YNFKEQ. The CDR3: CASSQEGSGGPAGELFF. CDR3 sequence (DNA): TGTGCCAGCAGCCAAGAAGGCAGCGGGGGGCCTGCCGGGGAGCTGTTTTTT.

The chain has TRBV19 and TRBJ1-5; TRBD1 aligns across 10 bases. The germline V gene has CDR1 LNHDA and CDR2 SQIVND (reference sequence). The CDR3 is 19 residues long. V gave up 1 base and J gave up 6 bases; unmatched junction bases: 15. CDR3 DNA: TGTGCCAGTAGTATAGTGACAGGGGGCGTCGGGGCAATCGGTCAGCCCCAGCATTTT. It encodes CASSIVTGGVGAIGQPQHF.

The chain joins TRBV5-4 to TRBJ2-4, with D unresolved. Germline loops: CDR1 SGHNT, CDR2 YYREEE (reference sequence). The germline V and J ends were trimmed by 4 bases and 8 bases, with 13 bases remaining between them. The CDR3 has 13 amino acids. CDR3 in DNA: TGTGCCAGCAGCCTGGGTGACGAGGACATTCAGTACTTC. Translation gives CASSLGDEDIQYF.

V usage is TRBV19 and J usage is TRBJ1-1; 7 bases line up with TRBD1. Germline CDR1 reads LNHDA; CDR2 reads SQIVND (reference sequence). V lost 5 bases and J lost 1; bases outside the gene matches: 7. The CDR3 totals 15 residues. The CDR3 reads CASSVSGQKNTEAFF. The CDR3 nucleotides are TGTGCCAGTAGTGTGTCGGGACAGAAGAACACTGAAGCTTTCTTT. Using reference TRBV19 and TRBJ1-1 for the parts outside the CDR3, the full variable domain is DGGITQSPKYLFRKEGQNVTLSCEQNLNHDAMYWYRQDPGQGLRLIYYSQIVNDFQKGDIAEGYSVSREKKESFPLTVTSAQKNPTAFYLCASSVSGQKNTEAFFGQGTRLTVV.

The CDR3 is CASSLYRDSTDTQYF. The DNA for the CDR3 is TGTGCCAGCAGCTTGTACAGGGATTCAACAGATACGCAGTATTTT. This sequence joins TRBV5-5 and TRBJ2-3, with D possibly matching TRBD1 (6 bases). Trimming stripped 1 base from V and 3 bases from J, with 12 bases between. Germline V gives CDR1 SGHKS, CDR2 YYEKEE (reference sequence). This CDR3 has 15 amino acids.

The rearrangement uses TRBV29-1 and TRBJ1-6; D perhaps matches TRBD1 (6 bases). The CDR3 has 14 residues. The germline V gene encodes CDR1 SQVTM and CDR2 ANQGSEA. V gave up 7 bases and J gave up 7 bases, with 17 bases separating them. The CDR3 spells CSAGAGAKNSPLHF. The CDR3 DNA reads as TGCAGCGCCGGGGCGGGGGCGAAGAATTCACCCCTCCACTTT.

The chain recombines TRBV7-9 with TRBJ2-7; D possibly corresponds to TRBD1 (6 bases). CDR1 is SEHNR and CDR2 is FQNEAQ in the germline V gene (reference sequence). V was cut by 6 bases and J by 4 bases, with 10 bases left in between. This CDR3 has 12 amino acids. The CDR3 nucleotides are TGTGCCAGCAGTCGGACAGTGTACGAGCAGTACTTC. It specifies CASSRTVYEQYF. Variable domain in full (rest from reference TRBV7-9 and TRBJ2-7): DTGVSQNPRHKITKRGQNVTFRCDPISEHNRLYWYRQTLGQGPEFLTYFQNEAQLEKSRLLSDRFSAERPKGSFSTLEIQRTEQGDSAMYLCASSRTVYEQYFGPGTRLTVT.

This chain connects TRBV11-3 to TRBJ1-1, with TRBD1 matching 7 bases. Germline CDR1 reads SGHNT; CDR2 reads YENEEA. CDR3 length: 11 residues. Unmatched junction bases numbered 4, after V lost 7 bases and J lost 8 bases. The CDR3 loop is CASTRDSEAFF. The DNA for the CDR3 is TGTGCCAGCACTAGGGACAGCGAAGCTTTCTTT.